The subject of this entry is one TCR beta chain. No antigen is known for it. TCRdb re-called the 5' RACE reads with MiXCR, one entry per CDR3 protein. The sample has roughly 770,000 distinct CDR3 sequences, about 18% seen once. This specimen belongs to a study of identical twins. Study results and limitations: There was more out-of-frame TCR alpha sharing in monozygotic twins than models estimated.

Germline V gene sequence: CDR1 SGHKS, CDR2 YYEKEE (reference sequence). Trimming left V 3 bases short and J 5 bases short, with 19 bases between. The CDR3 spans 16 residues. These data also featured in a second study, about T cells expressing NK-cell markers. That report notes: Of CD8+ T cells, about 1.0-8% belonged to dominant NKG2C+ clonotypes in 5 to 7 donors. Once again these clonotypes came out on top in the CD3+CD56-NKG2C+ fraction of a few donors.

The rearrangement joins TRBV5-5 to TRBJ2-3, with D possibly called TRBD1 or TRBD2 (6 bases each). Source material: PBMCs. This sequence was found in a woman aged 18-29 years in good health. CDR3 nucleotides: TGTGCCAGCAGCTGGGGGTTACCGGGGGCTGAAGATACGCAGTATTTT. Its protein product is CASSWGLPGAEDTQYF.